What follows are 11 T cell receptor beta chains derived from one specimen sequenced in a study of early T cells in non-severe SARS-CoV-2 infection. Via MiXCR, TCRdb re-called the 5' RACE reads, giving one row per CDR3 protein. This repertoire shows some 53,000 distinct CDR3 sequences, around 8% found once; its top ten account for about 9%. The sample comprised whole blood. The receptors originated from an adult who was a healthcare worker with PCR-confirmed SARS-CoV-2 infection or an uninfected control (not recorded which).

This clonotype showed up many times. The chain carries TRBV7-6 and TRBJ2-1; a weak D match, TRBD1 (5 bases). Trimming cost V 4 bases and J 4 bases, with 8 bases left between them. This CDR3 contains 13 residues. CDR1 and CDR2 (germline): SGHVS, FNYEAQ. CDR3: CASSSTGYNEQFF. The CDR3 DNA reads as TGTGCCAGCAGCTCTACAGGTTACAATGAGCAGTTCTTC.

In this sample, this clonotype turned up a few times. V gene TRBV20-1 combines with J gene TRBJ1-5; no clear D gene. V lost 3 bases, J lost 6 bases, and 12 bases lay in between. CDR1 DFQATT and CDR2 SNEGSKA come from the germline V gene (reference sequence). The CDR3 loop spans 13 amino acids. CDR3 sequence: CSASSVVGQPQHF. The CDR3 region has the DNA TGCAGTGCTAGTTCGGTGGTAGGTCAGCCCCAGCATTTT.

The chain couples TRBV24-1 to TRBJ2-3; 7 bases are shared with TRBD1. CDR3 length: 19 residues. CDR1 is KGHDR, CDR2 SFDVKD, per germline. The V and J ends lost 0 bases and 3 bases, in that order; junction bases with no gene match: 14. In nucleotides, the CDR3 is TGTGCCACCAGTGATTTGCGAGAGGAAGAGGGGGCGTTTACAGATACGCAGTATTTT. As protein: CATSDLREEEGAFTDTQYF.

The rearrangement joins TRBV5-1 to TRBJ2-7; 8 positions agree with TRBD2. The CDR3 totals 14 residues. J lost 7 bases, V lost 1 base, and 7 bases had no gene match. Germline V gene data show CDR1 as SGHRS and CDR2 as YFSETQ. The DNA for the CDR3 is TGCGCCAGCAGCTTGCGAGCGGGGGAATGGGAGCAGTACTTC. Translated: CASSLRAGEWEQYF.

This clonotype was picked up many times. The rearrangement joins TRBV6-4 to TRBJ2-3; TRBD2 agrees at 10 bases. Germline V gene data show CDR1 as MRHNA and CDR2 as SNTAGT. The trim removed 3 bases at V and 2 bases at J, leaving 5 bases unmatched. CDR3 size: 16 residues. The CDR3, as DNA: TGTGCCAGCAGTGAAGAGAGCGGGGGGGCCACAGATACGCAGTATTTT. This encodes CASSEESGGATDTQYF.

Concerning this clonotype itself: A much larger clone lies a single base off, so this may be a read error. The J gene is TRBJ1-6, the V gene TRBV5-1, with 10 bases matching TRBD1. The CDR3 sequence is 15 residues long. Looked up from germline, CDR1 is SGHRS and CDR2 is YFSETQ. The CDR3 sequence is CASSSDRGRGSPLYF. The DNA for the CDR3 is TGCGCCAGCAGCTCCGACAGGGGGCGAGGATCACCCCTCTACTTT.

The DNA of the CDR3 is TGTGCCAGCAGCCAATTTCCGGAGACAGCCTCCTACGAGCAGTACTTC. It codes for CASSQFPETASYEQYF. The V and J genes are TRBV4-2 and TRBJ2-7; the D gene is possibly TRBD1 (5 bases). Germline V CDR1 and CDR2: LGHNA, YNFKEQ. CDR3 size: 16 residues. Between the trimmed V and J ends, which lost 2 bases and 0 bases, there was a span of 14 bases.

This clonotype was found a few times. The genes are TRBV9 and TRBJ1-2; 7 bases align to TRBD1. The CDR3 loop spans 15 amino acids. The trim removed 0 bases at V and 5 bases at J, leaving 7 bases unmatched. Germline values: CDR1 SGDLS, CDR2 YYNGEE. The CDR3 DNA reads as TGTGCCAGCAGCGTAGGGACAGGACAACCTTATGGCTACACCTTC. The encoded protein is CASSVGTGQPYGYTF.

This clonotype was counted ten times or more. This sequence joins TRBV6-5 and TRBJ2-2, with D perhaps matching TRBD2 (6 bases). Germline-derived CDR1 and CDR2 are MNHEY and SVGAGI. The length of the CDR3 is 17 residues. Trimming cost V 0 bases and J 0 bases, with 11 bases left between them. The CDR3 bases are TGTGCCAGCAGTTACTCTCTCGGCGGGACGAACACCGGGGAGCTGTTTTTT. Encoded protein: CASSYSLGGTNTGELFF.

The table lists this clonotype with a few counts. CDR3 amino acids: CASSSGLAGAVGETQYF. For the CDR3, the DNA is TGCGCCAGCAGCAGCGGACTAGCGGGGGCAGTCGGCGAGACCCAGTACTTC. The chain links TRBV5-1 to TRBJ2-5; 13 nucleotides match TRBD2. Germline V gives CDR1 SGHRS, CDR2 YFSETQ. Trimming took 4 bases from V and 5 from J; bases not matched to a gene: 11. This CDR3 comprises 17 residues.

The rearrangement joins TRBV20-1 to TRBJ2-5; D is uncertain. The CDR3 consists of 14 residues. V was shortened by 6 bases and J by 1 base, with 15 bases between the two germline ends. Per germline, CDR1 DFQATT and CDR2 SNEGSKA (reference sequence). CDR3 sequence: CSAVAWRLQETQYF. The CDR3 nucleotides are TGCAGTGCCGTGGCGTGGCGGCTCCAAGAGACCCAGTACTTC.